This T cell receptor (beta chain) appears in the sequencing data of a study of blood T cell repertoires in COVID-19. On the study more broadly: COVID-19 samples collected from the United States, Italy and Spain covered acute and convalescent phases.

Clinical history reported by participants formed the basis on which cohorts were assigned. Original data processing: Reference gene primer amplification in the assay estimated nucleated cell counts. Data came from immunoSEQ multiplex PCR; TCRdb stores just in-frame clones and leaves some out. V and J calls and clone size are as listed in that table; D and trimming were resolved from the DNA. Here the sample spans about 500,000 clones, 87% being singletons. The sequence derives from a woman between 18 and 30 years old who had recovered from COVID-19. Sequenced input: PBMCs or T cells enriched from blood (not recorded which).

The CDR3 bases are TGTGCCAGCAGCCAACTCTCAGCAGGGGTTAACTATGGCTACACCTTC. Residues: CASSQLSAGVNYGYTF. The genes are TRBV14 and TRBJ1-2, with a possible D match to TRBD1 (6 bases). The CDR3 extends over 16 amino acids. Trimming took 2 bases from V and 1 from J, leaving 14 bases between them. Germline V lookup: CDR1 SGHDN, CDR2 FVKESK.